Below are 10 T cell receptor beta chains sequenced from a single sample in a study of T cell responses to AZD1222 COVID-19 vaccine. Some clones are missing from TCRdb's copy, which holds only in-frame ones; the method was immunoSEQ multiplex PCR. Of some 130,000 clones detected, around nine tenths appear once; the ten largest clones hold less than 4%. The sample here was peripheral blood, taken on day 0 of AZD1222 vaccination. The receptors were sampled from an adult in good health.

The gene calls are TRBV29-1 and TRBJ1-2; no reliable D call. Trimming left V 7 bases short and J 7 bases short, with 19 bases between. The CDR3 runs 13 residues. Germline V gene lookup returns CDR1 SQVTM and CDR2 ANQGSEA. The CDR3 loop is CSAGTRLSGGYTF. CDR3 coding DNA: TGCAGCGCCGGAACCCGACTTAGCGGTGGCTACACCTTC.

This clone was seen only a few times. This chain links TRBV12-2 with TRBJ2-3. TRBV12-2 is assigned pseudogene status. The CDR3 is 13 residues long. The CDR3 nucleotides are TGTGCAAGTCGCTTAGTCGACGGAGATACGCAGTATTTT. Amino acid sequence: CASRLVDGDTQYF.

V and J are TRBV7-2 and TRBJ1-5, with unresolved D. V was cut by 1 base and J by 4 bases, with 8 bases left in between. Germline V lookup: CDR1 SGHTA, CDR2 FQGNSA. The CDR3 spans 14 residues. The CDR3 bases are TGTGCCAGCAGCTTAGGCCGATCTAATCAGCCCCAGCATTTT. Its protein is CASSLGRSNQPQHF.

The rearrangement links TRBV29-1 to TRBJ2-5; D gene unclear. In germline, CDR1 is SQVTM, CDR2 ANQGSEA. The CDR3 length is 11 residues. This CDR3 reads CSSRYQETQYF. CDR3 sequence (DNA): TGCAGTAGTAGGTACCAAGAGACCCAGTACTTC.

This chain uses TRBV21-1 with TRBJ2-5; TRBD2 is taken as the D call from the table, unchecked against the DNA. TRBV21-1 is given as a pseudogene. This CDR3 spans 16 amino acids. This chain's CDR3 is CASSKVPQGGEETQYF. Here the CDR3 DNA reads TGTGCCAGCAGCAAAGTTCCCCAGGGAGGGGAAGAGACCCAGTACTTC.

This rearrangement joins TRBV6-5 to TRBJ2-7; no firm D call. The CDR3 contains 15 residues. Germline assignment: CDR1 MNHEY and CDR2 SVGAGI. V lost 1 base and J lost 0, with 10 bases in between. CDR3 nucleotide sequence: TGTGCCAGCAGTTACTGGCAGGTCAACTCCTACGAGCAGTACTTC. It specifies CASSYWQVNSYEQYF.

This chain connects TRBV11-2 to TRBJ2-7; D call uncertain. The CDR3 consists of 16 residues. V was shortened by 7 bases and J by 5 bases, with 24 bases between the two germline ends. CDR1 is SGHAT, CDR2 FQNNGV, per germline. This chain's CDR3 is CASTPGTVTWANEQYF. CDR3 bases: TGTGCCAGCACCCCCGGCACCGTGACTTGGGCGAACGAGCAGTACTTC.

This sequence joins TRBV2 and TRBJ1-1; D is undetermined. Germline V CDR1 and CDR2: SNHLY, FYNNEI. This CDR3 contains 13 residues. V lost 8 bases, J lost 3 bases, and 13 bases lay in between. CDR3 in amino acids: CASFKGSYTEAFF. The CDR3 DNA reads as TGTGCCAGCTTCAAGGGCAGCTACACTGAAGCTTTCTTT.

The chain recombines TRBV6-1 with TRBJ1-3; D possibly corresponds to TRBD1 (6 bases). CDR1 MNHNS and CDR2 SASEGT come from the germline V gene. The V gene lost 2 bases and the J gene lost 0 bases, with 20 bases spanning the gap. This CDR3 has 19 amino acids. For the CDR3, the DNA is TGTGCCAGCAGTGAAAATTATATCCGGACAGACATCTCTGGAAACACCATATATTTT. This gives the protein CASSENYIRTDISGNTIYF.

V is TRBV7-2 and J is TRBJ2-1; TRBD2 agrees at 8 bases. CDR1 is SGHTA and CDR2 is FQGNSA in the germline V gene. Trimming cost V 4 bases and J 10 bases; bases outside gene matches: 9. The CDR3 is 14 amino acids. CDR3 coding DNA: TGTGCCAGCAGCTCGGCGGGGGGCCCCTGGGAGCAGTTCTTC. It specifies CASSSAGGPWEQFF. The whole variable domain, filled in from reference TRBV7-2 and TRBJ2-1, reads GAGVSQSPSNKVTEKGKDVELRCDPISGHTALYWYRQSLGQGLEFLIYFQGNSAPDKSGLPSDRFSAERTGGSVSTLTIQRTQQEDSAVYLCASSSAGGPWEQFFGPGTRLTVL.